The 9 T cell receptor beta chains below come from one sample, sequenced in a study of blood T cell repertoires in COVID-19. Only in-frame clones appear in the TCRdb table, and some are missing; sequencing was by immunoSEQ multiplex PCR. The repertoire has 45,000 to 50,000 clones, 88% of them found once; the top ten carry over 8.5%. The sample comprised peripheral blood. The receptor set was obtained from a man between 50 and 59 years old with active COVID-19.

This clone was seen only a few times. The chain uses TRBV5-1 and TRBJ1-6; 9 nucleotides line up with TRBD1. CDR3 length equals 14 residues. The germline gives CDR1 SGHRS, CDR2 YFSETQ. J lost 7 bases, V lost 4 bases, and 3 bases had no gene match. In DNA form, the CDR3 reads TGCGCCAGCAGCGCAGGACAGGGGAATTCACCCCTCCACTTT. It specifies CASSAGQGNSPLHF. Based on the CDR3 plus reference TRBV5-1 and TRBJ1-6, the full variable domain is KAGVTQTPRYLIKTRGQQVTLSCSPISGHRSVSWYQQTPGQGLQFLFEYFSETQRNKGNFPGRFSGRQFSNSRSEMNVSTLELGDSALYLCASSAGQGNSPLHFGNGTRLTVT.

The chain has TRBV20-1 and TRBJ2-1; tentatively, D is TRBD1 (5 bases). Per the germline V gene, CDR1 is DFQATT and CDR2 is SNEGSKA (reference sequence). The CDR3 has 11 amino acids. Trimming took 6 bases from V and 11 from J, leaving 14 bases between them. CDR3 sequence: CSAPEGVQQFF. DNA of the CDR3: TGCAGTGCCCCGGAAGGGGTCCAGCAGTTCTTC.

The CDR3 protein is CASKDGGDTGELFF. The CDR3 nucleotides read TGTGCCAGCAAGGACGGGGGAGACACCGGGGAGCTGTTTTTT. The chain uses TRBV7-3 and TRBJ2-2, with D possibly being TRBD2 (6 bases). This CDR3 has 14 amino acids. The V end was cut by 7 bases, the J end by 3 bases, with 12 bases between. Germline CDR1 is SGHTA and CDR2 is FQGTGA.

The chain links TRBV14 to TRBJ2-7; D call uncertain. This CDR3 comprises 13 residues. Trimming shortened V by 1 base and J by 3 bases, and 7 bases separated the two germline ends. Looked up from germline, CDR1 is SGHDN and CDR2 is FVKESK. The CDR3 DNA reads TGTGCCAGCAGCCAAGCAGGCTACTACGAGCAGTACTTC. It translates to CASSQAGYYEQYF.

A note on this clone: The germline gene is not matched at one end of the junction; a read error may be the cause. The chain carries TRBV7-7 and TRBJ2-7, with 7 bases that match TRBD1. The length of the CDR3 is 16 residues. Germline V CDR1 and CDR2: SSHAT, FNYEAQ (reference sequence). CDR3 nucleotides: TGTGCTAGCAGCTCTCTGACAGGGAACAACGCAGGCGAGCAGTACTTC. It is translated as CASSSLTGNNAGEQYF.

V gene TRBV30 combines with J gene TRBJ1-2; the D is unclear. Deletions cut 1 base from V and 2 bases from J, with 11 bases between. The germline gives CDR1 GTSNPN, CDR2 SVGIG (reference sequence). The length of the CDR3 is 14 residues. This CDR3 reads CAWSEPGGNYGYTF. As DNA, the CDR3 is TGTGCCTGGAGTGAGCCGGGAGGCAACTATGGCTACACCTTC.

CDR3 nucleotide sequence: TGTGCCAGTAACCTCTCCGGACGGGGGAATTCACCCCTCCACTTT. Translated: CASNLSGRGNSPLHF. The chain joins TRBV19 to TRBJ1-6; maybe TRBD1 (5 bases). Germline values: CDR1 LNHDA, CDR2 SQIVND (reference sequence). The V end was cut by 7 bases, the J end by 7 bases, with 17 bases between. The CDR3 extends over 15 amino acids. The full variable domain, rest sourced from reference TRBV19 and TRBJ1-6, is DGGITQSPKYLFRKEGQNVTLSCEQNLNHDAMYWYRQDPGQGLRLIYYSQIVNDFQKGDIAEGYSVSREKKESFPLTVTSAQKNPTAFYLCASNLSGRGNSPLHFGNGTRLTVT.

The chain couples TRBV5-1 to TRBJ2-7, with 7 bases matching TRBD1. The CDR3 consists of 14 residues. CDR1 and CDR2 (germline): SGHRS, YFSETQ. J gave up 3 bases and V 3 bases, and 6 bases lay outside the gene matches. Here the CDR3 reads CASSSDRAGYEQYF. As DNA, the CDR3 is TGCGCCAGCAGCTCCGACAGGGCTGGCTACGAGCAGTACTTC.

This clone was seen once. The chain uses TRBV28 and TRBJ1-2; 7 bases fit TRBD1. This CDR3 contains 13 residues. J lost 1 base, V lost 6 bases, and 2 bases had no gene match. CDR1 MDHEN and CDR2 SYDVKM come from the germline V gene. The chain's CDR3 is CASRRDSNYGYTF. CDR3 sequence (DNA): TGTGCCAGCAGACGGGACAGTAACTATGGCTACACCTTC.